A selection of T cell receptor beta chains follows, all from one sample in a study of T cells after yellow fever vaccination. Each CDR3 protein is one row after TCRdb ran MiXCR on the 5' RACE reads. The table has about 400,000 distinct CDR3 sequences, under 7.5% seen once. The sequences come from PBMCs, collected 5 days after the yellow fever booster vaccination. The source of these receptors is a man younger than 45 who received the YFV17D yellow fever vaccine. CDR3s include the opening cysteine and the closing phenylalanine or tryptophan. Each record gives: CDR3 DNA, CDR3 protein, V gene, clone size, D gene, J gene. D genes are given only for firm matches. Not every row has a clone size; where given, it reads once, few, many or a size class.

CDR3nt: TGTGCCAGCACCGTGGACAGCCTACCCTACGAGCAGTACTTC; CDR3aa: CASTVDSLPYEQYF; v_gene: TRBV5-4; abundance: few; d_gene: -; j_gene: TRBJ2-7
CDR3nt: -; CDR3aa: CAWGPGAGTHHF; v_gene: TRBV30; abundance: many; d_gene: -; j_gene: TRBJ2-3
CDR3nt: TGTGCCAGCAGCAAGGAACGGGAGCTGTTTTTT; CDR3aa: CASSKERELFF; v_gene: TRBV7-9; abundance: few; d_gene: -; j_gene: TRBJ2-2
CDR3nt: TGTGCCAGCAGTTTCTCTCTAGCGGGATCAAGCTCCTACGAGCAGTACTTC; CDR3aa: CASSFSLAGSSSYEQYF; v_gene: TRBV28; abundance: many; d_gene: TRBD2; j_gene: TRBJ2-7
CDR3nt: TGTGCCAGCCACAGGGCTAGCGGGAGACACGAGCAGTACTTC; CDR3aa: CASHRASGRHEQYF; v_gene: TRBV2; abundance: -; d_gene: TRBD2; j_gene: TRBJ2-7
CDR3nt: TGCGCCAGCAGCTCCTTACTAGCGGGAGGGGGAGAGACCCAGTACTTC; CDR3aa: CASSSLLAGGGETQYF; v_gene: TRBV5-1; abundance: many; d_gene: TRBD2; j_gene: TRBJ2-5
CDR3nt: TGTGCCAGCAGCCGCCGGGGGGGGGCCTACAATGAGCAGTTCTTC; CDR3aa: CASSRRGGAYNEQFF; v_gene: TRBV11-1; abundance: many; d_gene: TRBD2; j_gene: TRBJ2-1
CDR3nt: TGCAGCGTTGATCGGGGGGAAGATACGCAGTATTTT; CDR3aa: CSVDRGEDTQYF; v_gene: TRBV29-1; abundance: -; d_gene: TRBD2; j_gene: TRBJ2-3
CDR3nt: TGCGCCAGCAGCTTGGCCGACCCTTGGATGGATGACACAGATACGCAGTATTTT; CDR3aa: CASSLADPWMDDTDTQYF; v_gene: TRBV5-1; abundance: -; d_gene: -; j_gene: TRBJ2-3
CDR3nt: TGTGCCACCAGTGATGCAGGACTAGCGGGCACAGATACGCAGTATTTT; CDR3aa: CATSDAGLAGTDTQYF; v_gene: TRBV24-1; abundance: many; d_gene: TRBD2; j_gene: TRBJ2-3
CDR3nt: TGTGCCAGCAGCTTCCTCGTGAAAGGTGAGCAGTTCTTC; CDR3aa: CASSFLVKGEQFF; v_gene: TRBV7-9; abundance: few; d_gene: -; j_gene: TRBJ2-1
CDR3nt: TGTGCCAGTAGAACGAAGAGCACAGATACGCAGTATTTT; CDR3aa: CASRTKSTDTQYF; v_gene: TRBV19; abundance: few; d_gene: -; j_gene: TRBJ2-3
CDR3nt: TGCAGTGCCTCAGCGGGAGGGCCCTACGAGCAGTACTTC; CDR3aa: CSASAGGPYEQYF; v_gene: TRBV20-1; abundance: many; d_gene: TRBD2; j_gene: TRBJ2-7
CDR3nt: TGTGCCAGCAGCTTTTATCTGGGGGAAAAACTGTTTTTT; CDR3aa: CASSFYLGEKLFF; v_gene: TRBV5-4; abundance: -; d_gene: -; j_gene: TRBJ1-4
CDR3nt: TGTGCCAGCAGCTTATCTCGGCACCAAGAGACCCAGTACTTC; CDR3aa: CASSLSRHQETQYF; v_gene: TRBV7-2; abundance: many; d_gene: -; j_gene: TRBJ2-5